The 27 T cell receptor beta chains reported below all come from one sample, sequenced in a study of radiotherapy plus CTLA-4 blockade in lung cancer. Method: immunoSEQ multiplex PCR; TCRdb's copy keeps in-frame clones and lacks some. This sample has about 87,000 clones, with roughly 86% found just once. Material: peripheral blood, obtained from a patient treated with radiotherapy plus ipilimumab. The receptors originated from a human donor with non-small cell lung cancer that progressed on radiotherapy plus ipilimumab.

This chain uses TRBV11-2 with TRBJ2-7, with D possibly called TRBD1 or TRBD2 (6 bases each). The germline V gene encodes CDR1 SGHAT and CDR2 FQNNGV. The CDR3 totals 15 residues. V dropped 2 bases and J dropped 1 base, with 12 bases sitting between them. The CDR3 reads CASSLHRGPSYEQYF. The DNA of the CDR3 is TGTGCCAGCAGCTTACATCGGGGGCCGTCCTACGAGCAGTACTTC.

The J gene is TRBJ2-7, the V gene TRBV10-3; D may correspond to TRBD1 or TRBD2 (6 bases each). V was trimmed by 9 bases and J by 7 bases, leaving 19 bases between them. Per the germline V gene, CDR1 is ENHRY and CDR2 is SYGVKD. The CDR3 spans 13 residues. CDR3 sequence reads: CAMGSTGAGEQYF. The CDR3 DNA reads TGTGCCATGGGGAGCACGGGGGCAGGTGAGCAGTACTTC.

Note on this clone: One end of the junction varies from germline; a read error may be responsible. The chain carries TRBV20-1 and TRBJ2-5, with 8 bases matching TRBD2. The V gene's germline CDR1 is DFQATT and CDR2 SNEGSKA (reference sequence). The CDR3 consists of 10 residues. CDR3 residues: CSAKRENQYF. The CDR3 coding sequence is TGCAGTGCGAAGCGGGAGAACCAGTACTTC.

The rearrangement joins TRBV19 to TRBJ2-7; D perhaps matches TRBD1 (7 bases). This CDR3 has 13 amino acids. V was trimmed by 0 bases and J by 6 bases, leaving 9 bases between them. Germline V gene data show CDR1 as LNHDA and CDR2 as SQIVND (reference sequence). This CDR3 reads CASSIDQGGEQYF. The CDR3 DNA follows: TGTGCCAGTAGTATAGATCAGGGGGGCGAGCAGTACTTC.

This chain joins TRBV20-1 and TRBJ2-5; no reliable D call. CDR1 DFQATT and CDR2 SNEGSKA come from the germline V gene (reference sequence). The CDR3 covers 11 residues. Trimming cost V 3 bases and J 4 bases, with 6 bases left between them. Here the CDR3 reads CSARYRETQYF. The DNA for the CDR3 is TGCAGTGCTAGGTACAGAGAGACCCAGTACTTC.

The chain joins TRBV5-6 to TRBJ1-1; no definite D call. Between the trimmed V and J ends, which lost 3 bases and 3 bases, there was a span of 3 bases. Looked up from germline, CDR1 is SGHDT and CDR2 is YYEEEE. This CDR3 comprises 11 residues. CDR3: CASSWDTEAFF. The CDR3 DNA sequence: TGTGCCAGCAGCTGGGACACTGAAGCTTTCTTT.

The chain joins TRBV11-3 to TRBJ2-2, with D maybe TRBD1 (5 bases). Germline V lookup: CDR1 SGHNT, CDR2 YENEEA. V lost 3 bases, J lost 1 base, and 12 bases lay in between. This CDR3 is built from 16 residues. The DNA of the CDR3 is TGTGCCAGCAGCTTTGGTTGGCAGGGGAACACCGGGGAGCTGTTTTTT. As protein: CASSFGWQGNTGELFF.

This chain uses TRBV13 with TRBJ1-1; D call uncertain. Trimming cost V 1 base and J 1 base, with 7 bases left between them. This CDR3 comprises 14 residues. CDR1 is PRHDT, CDR2 FYEKMQ, per germline (reference sequence). The CDR3 protein is CASSLAGGNTEAFF. The CDR3 bases are TGTGCCAGCAGCTTAGCTGGAGGGAACACTGAAGCTTTCTTT. Filled out from reference TRBV13 and TRBJ1-1, the complete variable domain reads AAGVIQSPRHLIKEKRETATLKCYPIPRHDTVYWYQQGPGQDPQFLISFYEKMQSDKGSIPDRFSAQQFSDYHSELNMSSLELGDSALYFCASSLAGGNTEAFFGQGTRLTVV.

The chain combines TRBV25-1 with TRBJ2-7, with D unclear. This CDR3 has 11 amino acids. CDR1 MGHDK and CDR2 SYGVNS come from the germline V gene. Trimming removed 6 bases at V and 5 bases at J, with 8 bases between. The CDR3 sequence: CASRDYNEQYF. The CDR3 DNA reads TGTGCCAGCAGAGATTATAACGAGCAGTACTTC.

The V and J genes are TRBV29-1 and TRBJ2-5; tentative D call: TRBD1 (7 bases). Germline CDR1 SQVTM, CDR2 ANQGSEA. The CDR3 runs 16 residues. V dropped 3 bases and J dropped 2 bases, with 19 bases sitting between them. The CDR3 coding sequence is TGCAGCGTTGAGGCGGGACCGGGACAGTCACAAGAGACCCAGTACTTC. Translated, it gives CSVEAGPGQSQETQYF.

This chain links TRBV6-6 with TRBJ1-5, with TRBD1 as a possible D gene (6 bases). Trimming removed 2 bases from V and 6 bases from J, with 17 bases in between. Germline loops: CDR1 MNHNY, CDR2 SVGAGI (reference sequence). The CDR3 length is 16 residues. CDR3 in amino acids: CASSYAPGVSPQPQHF. In nucleotides, the CDR3 is TGTGCCAGCAGTTACGCACCAGGGGTATCCCCTCAGCCCCAGCATTTT.

This chain connects TRBV2 to TRBJ1-1; TRBD1 is a possible D gene (5 bases). V lost 8 bases, J lost 11 bases, and 18 bases lay in between. This CDR3 contains 12 residues. The germline V gene encodes CDR1 SNHLY and CDR2 FYNNEI. DNA of the CDR3: TGTGCCAGCGTGGCGGGGCGCGGCGGGGCTTTCTTT. As protein: CASVAGRGGAFF.

This chain links TRBV27 with TRBJ2-5, with 7 bases fitting TRBD2. From germline, CDR1 is MNHEY and CDR2 SMNVEV (reference sequence). The CDR3 sequence is 15 residues long. After removal of 5 bases from V and 5 bases from J, the junction contained 11 bases not matched to a gene. CDR3 nucleotides: TGTGCCAGCAGTCCCCGACCACCTAGCGGCGAGACCCAGTACTTC. Its protein product is CASSPRPPSGETQYF.

This clone was seen a few times. This chain links TRBV2 with TRBJ2-7; D possibly corresponds to TRBD2 (7 bases). Trimming stripped 8 bases from V and 0 bases from J, with 17 bases between. CDR1 and CDR2 (germline): SNHLY, FYNNEI. The CDR3 is 15 residues long. The CDR3 bases are TGTGCCAGCCAAGGGGGGGAAAAGCCCTCCTACGAGCAGTACTTC. Its translation: CASQGGEKPSYEQYF.

The J gene is TRBJ2-5, the V gene TRBV6-5; D gene unclear. The closer fit of TRBJ2-7 to the DNA end suggests the J call may be wrong. Per the germline V gene, CDR1 is MNHEY and CDR2 is SVGAGI. The CDR3 consists of 12 residues. CDR3 sequence: CASSSFSYEQYF. The DNA for the CDR3 is TGTGCCAGCAGTTCTTTTTCTTACGAGCAGTACTTC.

This rearrangement joins TRBV15 to TRBJ1-2; D gene ambiguous. V lost 0 bases and J 8 bases, leaving 10 bases between the germline ends. The CDR3 runs to 13 residues. Germline CDR1 and CDR2: LNHNV and YYDKDF (reference sequence). CDR3 sequence: CATSRDWVGGYTF. DNA of the CDR3: TGTGCCACCAGCAGAGATTGGGTTGGGGGCTACACCTTC. Filled out from reference TRBV15 and TRBJ1-2, the complete variable domain reads DAMVIQNPRYQVTQFGKPVTLSCSQTLNHNVMYWYQQKSSQAPKLLFHYYDKDFNNEADTPDNFQSRRPNTSFCFLDIRSPGLGDTAMYLCATSRDWVGGYTFGSGTRLTVV.

The gene calls are TRBV4-3 and TRBJ2-7; TRBD2 is a possible D gene (7 bases). This CDR3 region has 19 residues. CDR1 is LGHNA and CDR2 is YSLEER in the germline V gene. The V and J ends lost 0 bases and 0 bases respectively, with 21 bases between them. The CDR3 coding sequence is TGCGCCAGCAGCCAAGATTTCGCGGGGAGGGGGGGCTCCTCCTACGAGCAGTACTTC. Its protein product is CASSQDFAGRGGSSYEQYF.

The rearrangement links TRBV5-4 to TRBJ2-3, with D perhaps TRBD1 or TRBD2 (6 bases each). Trimming removed 2 bases at V and 6 bases at J, with 13 bases between. The CDR3 spans 14 residues. CDR1 and CDR2 from the germline V gene are SGHNT and YYREEE (reference sequence). The CDR3 region is CASSLKEGGDTQYF. DNA of the CDR3: TGTGCCAGCAGCTTAAAGGAGGGGGGCGATACGCAGTATTTT.

The V call is TRBV5-5, the J call TRBJ2-7; D remains unclear. CDR3 length: 13 amino acids. Germline-derived CDR1 and CDR2 are SGHKS and YYEKEE (reference sequence). Trimming cost V 4 bases and J 3 bases, with 11 bases left between them. CDR3 nucleotide sequence: TGTGCCAGCAGCAAGGTGGTGGGCTACGAGCAGTACTTC. Its protein product is CASSKVVGYEQYF.

The chain couples TRBV21-1 to TRBJ2-6; no check of the table's D call, TRBD1, against the DNA was made. TRBV21-1 is flagged as a pseudogene. The length of the CDR3 is 18 residues. The CDR3 bases are TGTGCCAGCAGCAAAGACAGGGTACTCCTTTCTGGGGCCAACGTCCTGACTTTC. Translated, it gives CASSKDRVLLSGANVLTF.

The V and J genes are TRBV5-1 and TRBJ1-2, with TRBD1 matching over 7 bases. Germline V gene lookup returns CDR1 SGHRS and CDR2 YFSETQ. The CDR3 has 14 residues. V lost 6 bases, J lost 0 bases, and 5 bases stayed unmatched. The CDR3 reads CASKDRVSNYGYTF. CDR3 DNA: TGCGCCAGCAAAGACAGGGTTTCTAACTATGGCTACACCTTC.

This chain links TRBV11-2 with TRBJ2-1; 7 bases match TRBD2. Germline assignment: CDR1 SGHAT and CDR2 FQNNGV. The CDR3 loop spans 15 amino acids. The V segment lost 2 bases and the J segment 4 bases; nucleotides outside the gene matches: 5. The CDR3, as DNA: TGTGCCAGCAGCTTATTGGCTAGCGGTTACAATGAGCAGTTCTTC. It codes for CASSLLASGYNEQFF.

As to this clone: A read error may account for a junction end that differs from germline. This chain uses TRBV30 with TRBJ2-1, with D tentatively TRBD1 or TRBD2 (5 bases each). In germline, CDR1 is GTSNPN, CDR2 SVGIG (reference sequence). The CDR3 runs 10 residues. CDR3 in amino acids: CAWGDRFLLF. The CDR3 bases are TGTGCCTGGGGGGACCGATTCTTGCTCTTC.

The chain employs TRBV5-6 and TRBJ2-4, with 7 bases lining up with TRBD2. CDR3 length: 15 residues. J gave up 9 bases and V 0 bases, and 9 bases lay outside the gene matches. Germline lookup yields CDR1 SGHDT and CDR2 YYEEEE. The CDR3 reads CASSLEGRGSGIQYF. The CDR3, as DNA: TGTGCCAGCAGCTTGGAAGGGCGGGGGAGTGGCATTCAGTACTTC.

The chain combines TRBV25-1 with TRBJ1-4; D unresolved. The CDR3 is 11 amino acids. Trimming removed 2 bases from V and 12 bases from J, with 7 bases in between. Germline CDR1 MGHDK, CDR2 SYGVNS. The chain's CDR3 is CASSEGYELFF. CDR3 DNA: TGTGCCAGCAGTGAAGGTTATGAACTGTTTTTT.

This chain links TRBV6-6 with TRBJ2-3; TRBD1 agrees at 7 bases. The CDR3 consists of 15 residues. V shed 6 bases, J shed 3 bases, and the junction held 9 bases outside the gene matches. From germline, CDR1 is MNHNY and CDR2 SVGAGI (reference sequence). The CDR3 bases are TGTGCCAGCAGACCCGACAGGGCCACAACAGATACGCAGTATTTT. The encoded protein is CASRPDRATTDTQYF.

The genes are TRBV19 and TRBJ2-1; 8 bases fit TRBD2. V gave up 4 bases and J gave up 6 bases; unmatched junction bases: 5. CDR1 is LNHDA, CDR2 SQIVND, per germline (reference sequence). CDR3 length: 14 residues. The CDR3 DNA reads as TGTGCCAGTAGTACTACTAGCGGCGGCAATGAGCAGTTCTTC. Encoded protein: CASSTTSGGNEQFF. The variable domain in full, completed from reference TRBV19 and TRBJ2-1, reads DGGITQSPKYLFRKEGQNVTLSCEQNLNHDAMYWYRQDPGQGLRLIYYSQIVNDFQKGDIAEGYSVSREKKESFPLTVTSAQKNPTAFYLCASSTTSGGNEQFFGPGTRLTVL.